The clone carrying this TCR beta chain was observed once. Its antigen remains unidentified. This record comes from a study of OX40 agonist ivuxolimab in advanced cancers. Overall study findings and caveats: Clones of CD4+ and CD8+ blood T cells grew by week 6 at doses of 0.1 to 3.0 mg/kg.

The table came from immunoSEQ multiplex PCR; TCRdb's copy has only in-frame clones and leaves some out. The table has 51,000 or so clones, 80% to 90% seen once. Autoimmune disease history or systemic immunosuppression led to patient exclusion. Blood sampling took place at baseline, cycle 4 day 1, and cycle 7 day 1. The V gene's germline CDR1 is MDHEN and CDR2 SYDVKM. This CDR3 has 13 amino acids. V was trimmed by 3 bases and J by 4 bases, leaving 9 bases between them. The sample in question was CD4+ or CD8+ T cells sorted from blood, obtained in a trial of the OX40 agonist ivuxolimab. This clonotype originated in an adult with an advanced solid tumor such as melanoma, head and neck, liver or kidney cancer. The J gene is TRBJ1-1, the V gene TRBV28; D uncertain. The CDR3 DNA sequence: TGTGCCAGCAGTTTGGGTGGACTCACTGAAGCTTTCTTT. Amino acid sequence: CASSLGGLTEAFF. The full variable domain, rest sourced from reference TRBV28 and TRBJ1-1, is DVKVTQSSRYLVKRTGEKVFLECVQDMDHENMFWYRQDPGLGLRLIYFSYDVKMKEKGDIPEGYSVSREKKERFSLILESASTNQTSMYLCASSLGGLTEAFFGQGTRLTVV.